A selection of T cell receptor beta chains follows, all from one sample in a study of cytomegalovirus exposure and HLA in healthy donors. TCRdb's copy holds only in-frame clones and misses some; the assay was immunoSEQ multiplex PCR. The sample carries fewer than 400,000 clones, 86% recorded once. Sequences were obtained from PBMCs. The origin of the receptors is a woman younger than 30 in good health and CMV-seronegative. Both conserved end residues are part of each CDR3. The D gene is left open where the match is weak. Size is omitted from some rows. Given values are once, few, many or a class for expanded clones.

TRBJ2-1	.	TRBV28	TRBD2	CASSVPGAGGVEQFF	TGTGCCAGCAGTGTTCCGGGAGCGGGAGGGGTTGAGCAGTTCTTC
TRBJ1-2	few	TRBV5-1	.	CASADTGGANYGYTF	TGCGCCAGCGCCGACACGGGGGGCGCTAACTATGGCTACACCTTC
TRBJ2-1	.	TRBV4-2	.	CASSQAAGFYNEQFF	TGTGCCAGCAGCCAAGCTGCGGGGTTCTACAATGAGCAGTTCTTC
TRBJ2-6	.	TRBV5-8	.	CASSLLGLVSGANVLTF	TGTGCCAGCAGCTTGTTAGGACTGGTCTCTGGGGCCAACGTCCTGACTTTC
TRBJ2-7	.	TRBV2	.	CAGGSSSSYEQYF	TGTGCCGGCGGGTCGAGTAGCTCCTACGAGCAGTACTTC
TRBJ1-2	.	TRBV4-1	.	CASSQPRAGVDYGYTF	TGCGCCAGCAGCCAACCCCGGGCCGGGGTCGACTATGGCTACACCTTC
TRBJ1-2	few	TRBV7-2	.	CASHRSLSGYTF	TGTGCCAGCCACAGGTCACTGAGTGGCTACACCTTC
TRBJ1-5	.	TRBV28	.	CASSFPAQGGVYSNQPQHF	TGTGCCAGCAGTTTTCCCGCCCAGGGAGGAGTGTATAGCAATCAGCCCCAGCATTTT
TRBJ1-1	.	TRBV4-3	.	CASSQGIGPMNTEAFF	TGCGCCAGCAGCCAAGGGATTGGGCCTATGAACACTGAAGCTTTCTTT
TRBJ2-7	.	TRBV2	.	CASTRGDLSEQYF	TGTGCCAGCACCCGGGGAGACCTGAGCGAGCAGTACTTC
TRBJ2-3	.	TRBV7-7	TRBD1	CASSHGQGGTDTQYF	TGTGCCAGCAGCCATGGACAGGGGGGCACAGATACGCAGTATTTT
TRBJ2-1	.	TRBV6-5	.	CASSYGLAQGNEQFF	TGTGCCAGCAGTTACGGGCTGGCACAAGGTAATGAGCAGTTCTTC
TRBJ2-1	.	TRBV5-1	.	CASSYSQDVYEQFF	TGCGCCAGCAGCTATAGTCAGGATGTATATGAGCAGTTCTTC
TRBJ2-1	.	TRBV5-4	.	CASSLGDSLSYNEQFF	TGTGCCAGCAGCTTGGGGGACTCACTCTCCTACAATGAGCAGTTCTTC
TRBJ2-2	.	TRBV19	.	CASSILPGVGELFF	TGTGCCAGTAGTATACTCCCAGGGGTCGGGGAGCTGTTTTTT